A single sample gave rise to the 24 T cell receptor beta chains below, sequenced in a study of PD-1 blockade in classical Hodgkin lymphoma. Described time point: cycle 4 day 1 (C4D1), after 6 weeks of nivolumab. Following autologous stem cell transplantation, relapse occurred in every patient, and exposure to brentuximab vedotin varied. Profiled with immunoSEQ multiplex PCR; TCRdb holds only in-frame clones, not every one. In the table there are roughly 48,000 clones, about 89% of which are singletons. The sequences come from peripheral blood mononuclear cells (PBMCs), collected before the fourth cycle of nivolumab. All receptors come from a human donor with classical Hodgkin lymphoma.

The gene calls are TRBV27 and TRBJ1-6; 10 bases map to TRBD1. Germline CDR1 MNHEY, CDR2 SMNVEV (reference sequence). The V gene end was trimmed by 4 bases and the J gene end by 2 bases; junction bases not matched to a gene: 5. The CDR3 runs 17 residues. The CDR3 spells CASSSTGGRPYNSPLHF. The CDR3, as DNA: TGTGCCAGCAGTTCGACAGGGGGCAGGCCCTATAATTCACCCCTCCACTTT.

The chain is built from TRBV25-1 and TRBJ1-5; a weak D match, TRBD1 (6 bases). CDR3 length: 13 amino acids. V was shortened by 3 bases and J by 7 bases, with 10 bases between the two germline ends. CDR1 is MGHDK and CDR2 is SYGVNS in the germline V gene. CDR3 coding DNA: TGTGCCAGCAGTGACGGGGGCCACCAGCCCCAGCATTTT. Residues: CASSDGGHQPQHF.

The chain joins TRBV19 to TRBJ1-5; possibly TRBD1 for D (5 bases). The V and J ends lost 0 bases and 3 bases respectively, with 15 bases between them. The CDR3 extends over 17 amino acids. Germline V gives CDR1 LNHDA, CDR2 SQIVND (reference sequence). CDR3 protein: CASSIDRGGVINQPQHF. CDR3 nucleotides: TGTGCCAGTAGTATAGATAGAGGAGGGGTTATCAATCAGCCCCAGCATTTT.

V gene TRBV18 combines with J gene TRBJ2-1, with D maybe TRBD1 (5 bases). The V end lost 3 bases, the J end lost 5 bases, and 14 bases lay between the germline ends. The CDR3 totals 15 residues. From germline, CDR1 is KGHSH and CDR2 LQKENI. The CDR3 protein is CASSPRLRQNNEQFF. CDR3 DNA sequence: TGTGCCAGCTCACCGCGGCTGAGACAGAACAATGAGCAGTTCTTC.

This chain connects TRBV19 to TRBJ1-1, with 7 bases matching TRBD1. Trimming cost V 9 bases and J 0 bases; bases outside gene matches: 13. This CDR3 contains 16 residues. Per germline, CDR1 LNHDA and CDR2 SQIVND (reference sequence). CDR3 protein: CASFRPGGGMNTEAFF. The CDR3 region has the DNA TGTGCCAGCTTCCGACCAGGGGGAGGAATGAACACTGAAGCTTTCTTT.

This rearrangement joins TRBV6-5 to TRBJ1-2; D gene unclear. Trimming stripped 1 base from V and 3 bases from J, with 6 bases between. This CDR3 contains 13 residues. Germline V lookup: CDR1 MNHEY, CDR2 SVGAGI. Written as DNA, the CDR3 is TGTGCCAGCAGTTACTACGGGGACTATGGCTACACCTTC. Its protein product is CASSYYGDYGYTF.

The rearrangement uses TRBV9 and TRBJ1-4, with 7 nucleotides matching TRBD1. Germline assignment: CDR1 SGDLS and CDR2 YYNGEE. J was trimmed by 7 bases and V by 1 base; bases with no gene match: 7. The CDR3 length is 15 residues. CDR3 DNA: TGTGCCAGCAGCGTAACAGGGGCTCCTGCTGAAAAACTGTTTTTT. The encoded protein is CASSVTGAPAEKLFF. The variable domain in full, completed from reference TRBV9 and TRBJ1-4, reads DSGVTQTPKHLITATGQRVTLRCSPRSGDLSVYWYQQSLDQGLQFLIQYYNGEERAKGNILERFSAQQFPDLHSELNLSSLELGDSALYFCASSVTGAPAEKLFFGSGTQLSVL.

This rearrangement joins TRBV10-3 to TRBJ1-1; a weak D match, TRBD1 (5 bases). The germline V gene has CDR1 ENHRY and CDR2 SYGVKD. This CDR3 region has 14 residues. The ends were cut back, 7 bases at V and 5 bases at J, with 17 bases in the middle. In nucleotides, the CDR3 is TGTGCCATCACCCAGGGTTTTGATGGAACTGAAGCTTTCTTT. Translated, it gives CAITQGFDGTEAFF.

DNA for the CDR3: TGTGCCAGCAGCTTAGGGGGCGGGAGCTGGGATGAGCAGTTCTTC. Protein sequence: CASSLGGGSWDEQFF. The gene calls are TRBV7-2 and TRBJ2-1; the match to TRBD2 covers 7 bases. The germline gives CDR1 SGHTA, CDR2 FQGNSA. J lost 8 bases, V lost 1 base, and 8 bases had no gene match. This CDR3 contains 15 residues.

The chain recombines TRBV2 with TRBJ2-5; 9 bases are a match to TRBD2. Germline V gives CDR1 SNHLY, CDR2 FYNNEI. The CDR3 runs 16 residues. J was trimmed by 3 bases and V by 3 bases; bases with no gene match: 8. For the CDR3, the DNA is TGTGCCAGCAGTGACATCCTAGCGGGAAGTAAAGAGACCCAGTACTTC. As protein: CASSDILAGSKETQYF. Complete variable domain (other parts from reference TRBV2 and TRBJ2-5): EPEVTQTPSHQVTQMGQEVILRCVPISNHLYFYWYRQILGQKVEFLVSFYNNEISEKSEIFDDQFSVERPDGSNFTLKIRSTKLEDSAMYFCASSDILAGSKETQYFGPGTRLLVL.

The CDR3 region is CASSLSGGEKTQYF. The CDR3, as DNA: TGTGCCAGCAGCCTCTCGGGGGGGGAAAAGACCCAGTACTTC. The rearrangement links TRBV11-1 to TRBJ2-5; 8 bases line up with TRBD2. From germline, CDR1 is SGHAT and CDR2 FQDESV (reference sequence). The CDR3 runs to 14 residues. Trimming cost V 5 bases and J 6 bases; bases outside gene matches: 8.

This clone was counted only a few times. The chain links TRBV19 to TRBJ1-6; D is undetermined. V was trimmed by 1 base and J by 7 bases, leaving 11 bases between them. Germline V gene data show CDR1 as LNHDA and CDR2 as SQIVND (reference sequence). CDR3 length: 15 amino acids. The CDR3 reads CASSIVKPENSPLHF. DNA for the CDR3: TGTGCCAGTAGTATAGTTAAGCCAGAGAATTCACCCCTCCACTTT.

The rearrangement links TRBV4-2 to TRBJ1-2; TRBD1 might be the D (6 bases). Germline V gene data show CDR1 as LGHNA and CDR2 as YNFKEQ. Trimming shortened V by 0 bases and J by 3 bases, and 14 bases separated the two germline ends. This CDR3 has 16 amino acids. In DNA form, the CDR3 reads TGTGCCAGCAGCCAAGATCGGTCCAGGGGTGACTATGGCTACACCTTC. Its translation: CASSQDRSRGDYGYTF.

V gene TRBV19 combines with J gene TRBJ1-4; 8 nucleotides align to TRBD1. With V trimmed by 7 bases and J by 4 bases, 5 bases remained unmatched. The CDR3 loop spans 14 amino acids. From germline, CDR1 is LNHDA and CDR2 SQIVND (reference sequence). The CDR3 protein is CASNRDRFNEKLFF. The CDR3 DNA is TGTGCCAGTAACAGGGACAGGTTTAATGAAAAACTGTTTTTT.

The chain joins TRBV5-1 to TRBJ1-3, with 7 bases fitting TRBD1. This CDR3 contains 16 residues. Trimming cost V 4 bases and J 0 bases; bases outside gene matches: 7. CDR1 SGHRS and CDR2 YFSETQ come from the germline V gene. The CDR3 region has the DNA TGCGCCAGCAGCACGACAGGGACCGACTCTGGAAACACCATATATTTT. It codes for CASSTTGTDSGNTIYF.

V gene TRBV28 combines with J gene TRBJ1-4, with D unresolved. From germline, CDR1 is MDHEN and CDR2 SYDVKM. V dropped 3 bases and J dropped 3 bases, with 11 bases sitting between them. This CDR3 is built from 15 residues. The CDR3, as DNA: TGTGCCAGCAGTTTCTTCCCGGGGTCTAATGAAAAACTGTTTTTT. It yields the protein CASSFFPGSNEKLFF.

The rearrangement joins TRBV4-2 to TRBJ2-1; D tentatively fits TRBD1 or TRBD2 (5 bases each). The CDR3 is 15 residues long. The V and J ends lost 0 bases and 15 bases respectively, with 21 bases between them. CDR1 and CDR2 from the germline V gene are LGHNA and YNFKEQ. The CDR3 sequence: CASSQDTSGSSRGFF. CDR3 sequence (DNA): TGTGCCAGCAGCCAAGATACCAGCGGTAGTAGTAGGGGGTTCTTC.

The genes are TRBV18 and TRBJ2-3, with D perhaps matching TRBD1 or TRBD2 (5 bases each). The germline V gene has CDR1 KGHSH and CDR2 LQKENI. The V end lost 2 bases, the J end lost 6 bases, and 12 bases lay between the germline ends. The CDR3 spans 14 residues. Here the CDR3 reads CASSPFSRGDTQYF. The CDR3, as DNA: TGTGCCAGCTCACCATTCTCCCGGGGCGATACGCAGTATTTT.

This clone was counted only a few times. V is TRBV15 and J is TRBJ1-3; D remains ambiguous. Trimming took off 5 bases at V and 4 bases at J, with 9 bases between the two ends. The CDR3 runs 13 residues. Germline V gene lookup returns CDR1 LNHNV and CDR2 YYDKDF (reference sequence). The CDR3 DNA is TGTGCCACCAGCGATGGCGCAGGAAACACCATATATTTT. Protein sequence: CATSDGAGNTIYF.

The chain uses TRBV28 and TRBJ2-5; D is uncertain. The CDR3 consists of 16 residues. Per the germline V gene, CDR1 is MDHEN and CDR2 is SYDVKM. V gave up 2 bases and J gave up 0 bases, with 13 bases separating them. The CDR3 reads CASSLASAPYQETQYF. The DNA for the CDR3 is TGTGCCAGCAGTTTAGCTTCAGCCCCGTACCAAGAGACCCAGTACTTC.

As to this clone: The junction shows a germline mismatch at one end, possibly a read error. The J gene is TRBJ2-5, the V gene TRBV7-7, with 12 bases identical to TRBD2. The CDR3 has 17 amino acids. Germline V CDR1 and CDR2: SSHAT, FNYEAQ (reference sequence). The CDR3 region is CASSLNALAGGLETQYF. The CDR3 DNA reads as TGTGCTAGCAGCTTAAACGCCCTAGCGGGGGGGCTTGAGACCCAGTACTTC.

The chain carries TRBV5-1 and TRBJ1-2, with D hard to call. This CDR3 is built from 12 residues. CDR1 and CDR2 (germline): SGHRS, YFSETQ. The V end was cut by 0 bases, the J end by 5 bases, with 5 bases between. CDR3 residues: CASSLESYGYTF. CDR3 nucleotides: TGCGCCAGCAGCTTGGAGTCGTATGGCTACACCTTC.

This clone was seen a handful of times. The chain has TRBV14 and TRBJ2-2, with TRBD1 identical over 9 bases. V dropped 4 bases and J dropped 6; count of bases not matched to a gene: 6. Germline V gene lookup returns CDR1 SGHDN and CDR2 FVKESK. The CDR3 runs to 15 residues. The CDR3 DNA follows: TGTGCCAGCAGCCCCGGACAGGGGTTGGCCGGGGAGCTGTTTTTT. The encoded protein is CASSPGQGLAGELFF.

The V gene is TRBV18, the J gene TRBJ2-7; 9 positions match TRBD1. V lost 3 bases and J lost 0; bases outside the gene matches: 3. Germline-derived CDR1 and CDR2 are KGHSH and LQKENI. The CDR3 consists of 15 residues. CDR3 in amino acids: CASSPLDRGSYEQYF. DNA for the CDR3: TGTGCCAGCTCACCGTTGGACAGGGGCTCCTACGAGCAGTACTTC.